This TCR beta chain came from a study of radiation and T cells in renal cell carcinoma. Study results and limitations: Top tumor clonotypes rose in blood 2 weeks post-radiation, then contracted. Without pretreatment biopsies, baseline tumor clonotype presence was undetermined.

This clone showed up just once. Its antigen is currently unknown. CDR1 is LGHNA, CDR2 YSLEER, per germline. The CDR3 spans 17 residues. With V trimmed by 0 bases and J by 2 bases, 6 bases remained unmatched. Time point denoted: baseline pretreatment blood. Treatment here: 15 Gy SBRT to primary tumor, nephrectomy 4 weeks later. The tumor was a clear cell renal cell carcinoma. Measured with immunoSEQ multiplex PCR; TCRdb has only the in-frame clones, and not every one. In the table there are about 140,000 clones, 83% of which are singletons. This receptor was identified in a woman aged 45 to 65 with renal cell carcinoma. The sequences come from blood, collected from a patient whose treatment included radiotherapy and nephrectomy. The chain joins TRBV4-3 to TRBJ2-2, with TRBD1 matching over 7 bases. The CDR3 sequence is CASSQDPRGGNTGELFF. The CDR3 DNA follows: TGCGCCAGCAGCCAAGACCCCCGAGGGGGCAACACCGGGGAGCTGTTTTTT.